This TCR beta chain was sequenced for a study of molecular identifiers for immune sequencing clone quantification. Study-wide findings and caveats: Even with about a million naive cells present, spiked Jurkat TCR RNA from one cell was reportedly detectable. Highly expanded clone sizes could be underestimated by identical TCR molecules sharing a barcode. Clones with over 20 RNA copies captured over 99% of effector molecules but under 1% of naive ones.

TCRdb reprocessed the PCR reads with MiXCR, giving one entry per CDR3 protein. Of 40,000 to 65,000 distinct CDR3 sequences listed, 35% to 40% were seen once; the top ten hold 3% to 4.5%. Germline V CDR1 and CDR2: SGHRS, YFSETQ. This CDR3 has 14 residues. V was trimmed by 3 bases and J by 6 bases, leaving 14 bases between them. For this clonotype: Antigen unknown. This CDR3 is missing its conserved last phenylalanine or tryptophan, likely due to a read error.

The sequenced sample consisted of naive CD8+ T cells from blood, with Jurkat cell RNA spiked in. Subset given: FACS-sorted CD8+CD4-CCR7+CD45RA+ naive T cells. The chain is built from TRBV5-1 and TRBJ2-3, with D perhaps matching TRBD2 (6 bases). This sequence was found in a human donor in good health. Some libraries in this study had Jurkat cell RNA spiked in. CDR3 nucleotide sequence: TGCGCCAGCAGCTGGCGCGGGAAATTGGATACGCAGTATTAT. Encoded protein: CASSWRGKLDTQYY.